The present entry profiles one T cell receptor beta chain with its context. Germline V gives CDR1 GTSNPN, CDR2 SVGIG (reference sequence). V was clipped by 2 bases and J by 5 bases, with 13 bases between them. The CDR3 spans 14 residues. The sample belongs to a study of cytomegalovirus exposure and HLA in healthy donors. Vbeta (60) and Jbeta (13) primers were used in the PCR. The repertoire was sequenced with immunoSEQ multiplex PCR; TCRdb's copy has only in-frame clones and lacks some. The sample consists of hundreds of thousands of clones, approximately 82% of them appearing once. Sequenced material: PBMCs. This rearrangement joins TRBV30 to TRBJ1-5; a weak D match, TRBD1 (6 bases). This sequence was found in a middle-aged woman in good health and CMV-seronegative. The CDR3 reads CAWSLDSLDQPQHF. CDR3 coding DNA: TGTGCCTGGAGTTTGGACAGTCTAGATCAGCCCCAGCATTTT.